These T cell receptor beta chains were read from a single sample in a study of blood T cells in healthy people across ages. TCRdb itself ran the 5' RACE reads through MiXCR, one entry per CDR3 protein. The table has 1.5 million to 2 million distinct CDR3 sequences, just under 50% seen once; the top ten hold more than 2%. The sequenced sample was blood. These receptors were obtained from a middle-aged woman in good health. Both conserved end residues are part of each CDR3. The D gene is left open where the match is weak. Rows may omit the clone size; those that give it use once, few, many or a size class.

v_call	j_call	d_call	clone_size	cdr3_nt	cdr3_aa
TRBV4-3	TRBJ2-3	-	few	TGCGCCAGCAGCCAAGAATCGGGACTCAGAGGGGGGCCACAGTATTTT	CASSQESGLRGGPQYF
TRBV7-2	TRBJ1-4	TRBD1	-	TGTGCCAGCAGCTTTCAAGGAACAGGGGTAAATGAAAAACTGTTTTTT	CASSFQGTGVNEKLFF
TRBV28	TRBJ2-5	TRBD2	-	TGTGCCAGCAACACTAATTATAAGCGGGGGGCCCTCCCTGAGACCCAGTACTTC	CASNTNYKRGALPETQYF
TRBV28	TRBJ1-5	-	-	TGTGCCAGCAGTTTTTCTGGTCCGAGAGGCAACTCGAATCAGCCCCAGCATTTT	CASSFSGPRGNSNQPQHF
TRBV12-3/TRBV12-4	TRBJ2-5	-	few	TGTGCCAGCAGTGTTAGTGAGGGAGAGACCCAGTACTTC	CASSVSEGETQYF
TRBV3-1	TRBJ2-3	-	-	TGTGCCAGCAGCCCCAAGGGGCGGCTATACACAGATACGCAGTATTTT	CASSPKGRLYTDTQYF
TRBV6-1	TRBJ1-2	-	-	TGTGCCAGCAGTGGCGGCTCCGAGACAGCTATCCTCGGAGGCTACACCTTC	CASSGGSETAILGGYTF
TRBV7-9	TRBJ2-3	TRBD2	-	TGTGCCAGCAGCTCAGGGACTACCCCTAGCACAGATACGCTGTATTTT	CASSSGTTPSTDTLYF
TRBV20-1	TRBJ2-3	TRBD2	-	TGCAGTGCTAGAGATTCCGGGAGGGGCACAGATACGCAGTATTTT	CSARDSGRGTDTQYF
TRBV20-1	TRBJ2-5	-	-	TGCAGTGCTAGAGAAAGTGGGGAGCAGTACTTC	CSARESGEQYF
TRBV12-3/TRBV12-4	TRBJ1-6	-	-	TGTGCCAGCAGTGTAGCGGGGAAAAATTCACCCCTCCACTTT	CASSVAGKNSPLHF
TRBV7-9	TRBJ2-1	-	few	TGTGCCAGCAGCTTTTCGACTGAATACAATGAGCAGTTCTTC	CASSFSTEYNEQFF
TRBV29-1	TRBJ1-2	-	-	TGCAGCGTTGAAGATCTGGGGGACGGCTACACCTTC	CSVEDLGDGYTF
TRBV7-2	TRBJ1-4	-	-	TGTGCCAGCAGCTTAGGGCAAGGGCGTGGTGGTGAAAAACTGTTTTTT	CASSLGQGRGGEKLFF
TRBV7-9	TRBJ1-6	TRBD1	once	TGTGTCAGCAGCTTAGCCGGGACAGGGGGCGTGGGGAATTCACCCCTCCACTTT	CVSSLAGTGGVGNSPLHF
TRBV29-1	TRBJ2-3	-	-	TGCAGCGTTGAAGATATCACCAGCACAGATACGCAGTATTTT	CSVEDITSTDTQYF
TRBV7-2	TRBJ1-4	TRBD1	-	TGTGCCAGCAGCTTACGTGGGACAGGAGGGTTTGGGAATGAAAAACTGTTTTTT	CASSLRGTGGFGNEKLFF
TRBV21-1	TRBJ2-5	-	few	TGTGCCAGCAGCACTATCGGACTAGCGGGGGACATGGAGACCCAGTACTTC	CASSTIGLAGDMETQYF
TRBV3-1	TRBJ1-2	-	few	TGTGCCAGCAGCCTACGGGGACGGAGTAACTATGGCTACACCTTC	CASSLRGRSNYGYTF
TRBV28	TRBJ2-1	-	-	TGTGCCAGCAGTTCCGGGGACCGGACCGGGCTCGGGCAGTTCTTC	CASSSGDRTGLGQFF
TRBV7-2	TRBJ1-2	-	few	TGTGCCAGCAGCCCCTTGACCTCTAACTATGGCTACACCTTC	CASSPLTSNYGYTF
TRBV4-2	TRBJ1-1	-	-	TGTGCCAGCAGCCAAGATACAGGTTACACTGAAGCTTTCTTT	CASSQDTGYTEAFF
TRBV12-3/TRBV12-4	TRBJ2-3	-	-	TGTGCCAGCAGTTCACCTCTTCAGGGGACGCAGTATTTT	CASSSPLQGTQYF
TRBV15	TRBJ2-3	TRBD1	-	TGTGCCACCAGCAGAGTTCCCGGACAGGGCACAGATACGCAGTATTTT	CATSRVPGQGTDTQYF
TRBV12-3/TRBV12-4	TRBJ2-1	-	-	TGTGCCAGCAGTTTAGGGCGCAGGGGCCCACATGGGAATGAGCAGTTCTTC	CASSLGRRGPHGNEQFF
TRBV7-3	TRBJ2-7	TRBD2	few	TGTGCCAGCAGCTTGACCCCCGGACTAGCGGAGCAGTACTTC	CASSLTPGLAEQYF
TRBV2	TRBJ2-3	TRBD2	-	TGTGCCAGCAGGAAACTAGCGGGGGGGCCAACAGATACGCAGTATTTT	CASRKLAGGPTDTQYF
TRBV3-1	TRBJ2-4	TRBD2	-	TGTGCCAGCAGCCAAGATAACATTCGGGGGGACAAAAACATTCAGTACTTC	CASSQDNIRGDKNIQYF
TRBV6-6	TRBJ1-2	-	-	TGTGCCACCCGCAGAAGGGATGGCTACGCCTTC	CATRRRDGYAF
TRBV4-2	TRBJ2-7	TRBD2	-	TGTGCCAGCAGCCAAGCTGGGTCCGGGGGAGGGTACGAGCAGTACTTC	CASSQAGSGGGYEQYF
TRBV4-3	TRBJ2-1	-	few	TGCGCCAGCAGCCTCCGTGTAGGGGACTACAATGAGCAGTTCTTC	CASSLRVGDYNEQFF
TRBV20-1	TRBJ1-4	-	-	TGCAGTGCTGCAACTAATGAAAAACTGTTTTTT	CSAATNEKLFF
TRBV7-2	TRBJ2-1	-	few	TGTGCCAGCAGCTTGGACATTTCCTACAATGAGCAGTTCTTC	CASSLDISYNEQFF
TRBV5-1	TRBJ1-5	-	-	TGCGCCAGCAGCTTGGACTTTAGCAATCAGCCCCAGCATTTT	CASSLDFSNQPQHF
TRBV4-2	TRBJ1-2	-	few	TGTGCCAGCAGCCCCGCTCGGGACGGGGAGAACTATGGCTACACCTTC	CASSPARDGENYGYTF
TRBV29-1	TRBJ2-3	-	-	TGCAGCGTAGTGGGTTTGACAGATACGCAGTATTTT	CSVVGLTDTQYF
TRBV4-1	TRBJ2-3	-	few	TGCGCCAGCAGCCAAGAAAGTACCCGAGATCCTAGCACAGATACGCAGTATTTT	CASSQESTRDPSTDTQYF
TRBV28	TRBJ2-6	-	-	TGTGCCAGCAGCCCACTGTTCTCTGGGGCCAACGTCCTGACTTTC	CASSPLFSGANVLTF
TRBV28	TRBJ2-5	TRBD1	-	TGTGCCAGCAGTTTAGTATGGACAGGGGACGTGGAGACCCAGTACTTC	CASSLVWTGDVETQYF
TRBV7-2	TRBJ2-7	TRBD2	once	TGTGCCAGCAGTACGGGGGGACCCGACGAGCAGTACTTC	CASSTGGPDEQYF
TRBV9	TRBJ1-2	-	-	TGTGCCAGCAGCGTAGAGAACATGCAGGGCTATGGCTACACCTTC	CASSVENMQGYGYTF
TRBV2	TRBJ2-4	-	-	TGTGCCAGCATCAACGGTTCGGGGCAGTACTTC	CASINGSGQYF
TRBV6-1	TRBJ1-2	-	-	TGTGCCAGCAGTTCCCCGGGGGATGGCTACACCTTC	CASSSPGDGYTF
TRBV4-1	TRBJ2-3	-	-	TGCGCCAGCAGCCCTTACTTCAGACAATCCACCACAGATACGCAGTATTTT	CASSPYFRQSTTDTQYF
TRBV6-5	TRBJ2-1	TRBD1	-	TGTGCCAGCAGTACCGGGGACAGGGGAAGCCAGCAGTTCTTC	CASSTGDRGSQQFF
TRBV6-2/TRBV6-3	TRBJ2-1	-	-	TGTGCCAGCAGTGGCACAGGGTTGGGCAATGAGCAGTTCTTC	CASSGTGLGNEQFF
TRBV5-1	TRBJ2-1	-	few	TGCGCCAGCAGACCCGGGGGCTACGGGCAGTTCTTC	CASRPGGYGQFF
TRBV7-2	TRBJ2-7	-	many	TGTGCCAGCAGCTTAGCGCGGGCAGCCGGGGGTGAGCAGTACTTC	CASSLARAAGGEQYF
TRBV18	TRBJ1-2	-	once	TGTGCCAGCTCACCACAGGGACGGGGGAATCGAAACTATGGCTACACCTTC	CASSPQGRGNRNYGYTF
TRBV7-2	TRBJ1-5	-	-	TGTGCCAGCAGCTTAGATCCGCCGGGCCATCAGCCCCAGCATTTT	CASSLDPPGHQPQHF
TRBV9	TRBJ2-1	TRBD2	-	TGTGCCAGCAGCGCGAGGGGGACTGGCGGGGGGCGGAACTCCTACAATGAGCAGTTCTTC	CASSARGTGGGRNSYNEQFF
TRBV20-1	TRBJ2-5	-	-	TGCAGTGCTAGAGATCTAGACAGTCGGGGGCAGTACTTC	CSARDLDSRGQYF
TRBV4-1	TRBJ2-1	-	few	TGCGCCAGCAGCACCACGGAGGGACGCTCCTACAATGAGCAGTTCTTC	CASSTTEGRSYNEQFF
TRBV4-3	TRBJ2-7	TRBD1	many	TGCGCCAGCAGCCAACCCGGACAGGGATCCTCCTACGAGCAGTACTTC	CASSQPGQGSSYEQYF
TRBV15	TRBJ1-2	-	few	TGTGCCACCAGCAGCGACCGAATAATAAACTATGGCTACACCTTC	CATSSDRIINYGYTF
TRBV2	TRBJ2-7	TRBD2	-	TGTGCCAGCAGTGAAAGGCGGGGGGGCCCTTACGAGCAGTACTTC	CASSERRGGPYEQYF
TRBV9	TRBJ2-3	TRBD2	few	TGTGCCAGCAGCCCGACCACGGCGGGGGGTGTCACAGATACGCAGTATTTT	CASSPTTAGGVTDTQYF
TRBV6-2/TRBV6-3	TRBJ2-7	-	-	TGTGCCAGCACTAATTGGCCCAAAAGGGCCAATGAGCAGTACTTC	CASTNWPKRANEQYF